Listed below are T cell receptor beta chains from one sample, sequenced in a study of shared clonotypes between healthy human individuals. The data were produced by immunoSEQ multiplex PCR, yet TCRdb's version contains in-frame clones alone and is incomplete. Counted here are 2 million to 2.5 million clones, roughly 93% occurring once; the ten biggest clones make up approximately 0.37%. The sample taken for sequencing was naive CD4+ T cells from PBMCs. These receptors all come from a man aged 18 to 35 in good health. Some clones in this sample may be carry-over from other donors' samples. CDR3s include the opening cysteine and the closing phenylalanine or tryptophan. The D gene is left open where the match is weak. Clone size appears in some rows only: once, few, many, or a class for an expanded clone.

abundance: -
d_gene: TRBD2
v_gene: TRBV11-2
j_gene: TRBJ2-1
CDR3aa: CASSLDLVQREYNEQFF
CDR3nt: TGTGCCAGCAGCTTAGATCTCGTCCAGCGGGAGTACAATGAGCAGTTCTTC

abundance: once
d_gene: -
v_gene: TRBV11-2
j_gene: TRBJ2-7
CDR3aa: CASSLVLQVSYEQYF
CDR3nt: TGTGCCAGCAGCCTAGTATTACAGGTCTCCTACGAGCAGTACTTC

abundance: -
d_gene: -
v_gene: TRBV29-1
j_gene: TRBJ1-1
CDR3aa: CSVEGGQNTEAFF
CDR3nt: TGCAGCGTTGAGGGGGGACAGAACACTGAAGCTTTCTTT

abundance: -
d_gene: TRBD2
v_gene: TRBV28
j_gene: TRBJ2-3
CDR3aa: CASSPVSGTSGSTDTQYF
CDR3nt: TGTGCCAGCAGTCCCGTATCCGGGACTAGCGGGAGTACAGATACGCAGTATTTT

abundance: -
d_gene: -
v_gene: TRBV29-1
j_gene: TRBJ1-1
CDR3aa: CSVGDPRDTEAFF
CDR3nt: TGCAGCGTTGGGGACCCGAGAGACACTGAAGCTTTCTTT

abundance: -
d_gene: -
v_gene: TRBV5-6
j_gene: TRBJ2-3
CDR3aa: CASSLVNQGGDF
CDR3nt: TGTGCCAGCAGCTTAGTTAATCAGGGTGGGGATTTT

abundance: -
d_gene: -
v_gene: TRBV7-9
j_gene: TRBJ2-5
CDR3aa: CASSPQETQYF
CDR3nt: TGTGCCAGCAGCCCTCAAGAGACCCAGTACTTC

abundance: -
d_gene: -
v_gene: TRBV9
j_gene: TRBJ2-5
CDR3aa: CASSPTLAQETQYF
CDR3nt: TGTGCCAGCAGCCCGACACTTGCGCAAGAGACCCAGTACTTC

abundance: -
d_gene: TRBD1
v_gene: TRBV28
j_gene: TRBJ1-5
CDR3aa: CASSWGQGAKSQPQHF
CDR3nt: TGTGCCAGCAGTTGGGGACAGGGGGCAAAGTCGCAGCCCCAGCATTTT

abundance: -
d_gene: TRBD2
v_gene: TRBV28
j_gene: TRBJ2-7
CDR3aa: CASTPGTKGSEQYF
CDR3nt: TGTGCCAGCACGCCTGGGACTAAAGGGTCCGAGCAGTACTTC

abundance: once
d_gene: -
v_gene: TRBV7-9
j_gene: TRBJ2-3
CDR3aa: CASSQEADTQYF
CDR3nt: TGTGCCAGCAGCCAAGAGGCAGATACGCAGTATTTT

abundance: few
d_gene: TRBD1
v_gene: TRBV2
j_gene: TRBJ1-1
CDR3aa: CASSDRDSRAFF
CDR3nt: TGTGCCAGCAGTGATAGGGACAGTCGGGCTTTCTTT

abundance: -
d_gene: TRBD1
v_gene: TRBV6-1
j_gene: TRBJ1-5
CDR3aa: CASSETGNQPQHF
CDR3nt: TGTGCCAGCAGTGAGACAGGGAATCAGCCCCAGCATTTT

abundance: -
d_gene: TRBD2
v_gene: TRBV19
j_gene: TRBJ2-1
CDR3aa: CASSIVPRGRTSGNSGNEQFF
CDR3nt: TGTGCCAGTAGTATAGTCCCCCGGGGGCGGACTAGCGGGAATTCGGGCAATGAGCAGTTCTTC

abundance: -
d_gene: TRBD1
v_gene: TRBV2
j_gene: TRBJ2-3
CDR3aa: CASSRDRGTDTQYF
CDR3nt: TGTGCCAGCAGTCGCGACAGGGGCACAGATACGCAGTATTTT

abundance: -
d_gene: -
v_gene: TRBV2
j_gene: TRBJ2-1
CDR3aa: CASSGTGGGNEQFF
CDR3nt: TGTGCCAGCAGTGGGACAGGCGGGGGCAATGAGCAGTTCTTC

abundance: -
d_gene: TRBD2
v_gene: TRBV7-3
j_gene: TRBJ2-5
CDR3aa: CASSLRSGASGKQETQYF
CDR3nt: TGTGCCAGCAGCTTAAGGTCGGGGGCTAGCGGGAAACAAGAGACCCAGTACTTC

abundance: -
d_gene: TRBD1
v_gene: TRBV7-9
j_gene: TRBJ2-7
CDR3aa: CASSSRGQGMGEQYF
CDR3nt: TGTGCCAGCAGCTCAAGGGGACAGGGGATGGGCGAGCAGTACTTC

abundance: -
d_gene: -
v_gene: TRBV6-6
j_gene: TRBJ2-7
CDR3aa: CASSPDMAYEQYF
CDR3nt: TGTGCCAGCAGTCCGGACATGGCCTACGAGCAGTACTTC

abundance: -
d_gene: TRBD1
v_gene: TRBV5-4
j_gene: TRBJ2-7
CDR3aa: CASSQGQQTYEQYF
CDR3nt: TGTGCCAGCAGCCAGGGACAGCAGACCTACGAGCAGTACTTC

abundance: -
d_gene: -
v_gene: TRBV11-3
j_gene: TRBJ2-2
CDR3aa: CASSLAGNGELFF
CDR3nt: TGTGCCAGCAGCTTAGCGGGAAACGGGGAGCTGTTTTTT

abundance: -
d_gene: TRBD1
v_gene: TRBV29-1
j_gene: TRBJ2-2
CDR3aa: CSALGQGAPGELFF
CDR3nt: TGCAGCGCTTTGGGACAGGGGGCGCCCGGGGAGCTGTTTTTT

abundance: -
d_gene: -
v_gene: TRBV23-1
j_gene: TRBJ2-1
CDR3aa: CASSPYPGGSYNEQFF
CDR3nt: TGCGCCAGCAGTCCCTATCCTGGTGGGAGCTACAATGAGCAGTTCTTC

abundance: few
d_gene: TRBD1
v_gene: TRBV30
j_gene: TRBJ1-5
CDR3aa: CAWSKRQGRVQPQHF
CDR3nt: TGTGCCTGGAGCAAAAGACAGGGTCGGGTTCAGCCCCAGCATTTT

abundance: -
d_gene: -
v_gene: TRBV5-1
j_gene: TRBJ2-5
CDR3aa: CASSPPGTAQETQYF
CDR3nt: TGCGCCAGCAGTCCACCGGGGACGGCCCAAGAGACCCAGTACTTC

abundance: -
d_gene: -
v_gene: TRBV6-4
j_gene: TRBJ2-7
CDR3aa: CAISDHSLSYEQYF
CDR3nt: TGTGCCATCAGCGACCATTCCCTTTCCTACGAGCAGTACTTC

abundance: once
d_gene: TRBD2
v_gene: TRBV7-9
j_gene: TRBJ2-1
CDR3aa: CASSSTSGTHKQFF
CDR3nt: TGTGCCAGCAGCTCGACTAGCGGGACGCACAAGCAGTTCTTC

abundance: -
d_gene: TRBD1
v_gene: TRBV6-1
j_gene: TRBJ2-7
CDR3aa: CASSALQGSLSYEQYF
CDR3nt: TGTGCCAGCAGTGCCCTACAGGGGAGCCTCTCCTACGAGCAGTACTTC

abundance: -
d_gene: TRBD2
v_gene: TRBV28
j_gene: TRBJ2-7
CDR3aa: CASSPRTSGRGEQYF
CDR3nt: TGTGCCAGCAGTCCTAGGACTAGCGGGAGGGGTGAGCAGTACTTC

abundance: -
d_gene: -
v_gene: TRBV6-1
j_gene: TRBJ2-7
CDR3aa: CASSTGWAYYEQYF
CDR3nt: TGTGCCAGCAGTACAGGGTGGGCCTACTACGAGCAGTACTTC

abundance: -
d_gene: -
v_gene: TRBV19
j_gene: TRBJ2-3
CDR3aa: CASSRGPSTDTQYF
CDR3nt: TGTGCCAGTAGCCGGGGTCCTAGCACAGATACGCAGTATTTT

abundance: -
d_gene: -
v_gene: TRBV5-1
j_gene: TRBJ1-2
CDR3aa: CASAVREKNYGYTF
CDR3nt: TGCGCCAGCGCGGTCCGGGAAAAGAACTATGGCTACACCTTC

abundance: -
d_gene: -
v_gene: TRBV27
j_gene: TRBJ2-6
CDR3aa: CASSSLTLDSGANVLTF
CDR3nt: TGTGCCAGCAGTTCTTTAACCCTTGACTCTGGGGCCAACGTCCTGACTTTC

abundance: once
d_gene: -
v_gene: TRBV9
j_gene: TRBJ2-5
CDR3aa: CASSVGSGGNQETQYF
CDR3nt: TGTGCCAGCAGCGTAGGTAGCGGAGGGAACCAAGAGACCCAGTACTTC

abundance: -
d_gene: TRBD1
v_gene: TRBV5-1
j_gene: TRBJ1-2
CDR3aa: CASSLGQGAKLANYGYTF
CDR3nt: TGCGCCAGCAGCCTGGGACAGGGGGCGAAGTTAGCTAACTATGGCTACACCTTC

abundance: -
d_gene: -
v_gene: TRBV14
j_gene: TRBJ2-7
CDR3aa: CASSQISGTDF
CDR3nt: TGTGCCAGCAGCCAAATTTCAGGGACGGACTTC

abundance: -
d_gene: -
v_gene: TRBV7-9
j_gene: TRBJ1-4
CDR3aa: CASSLRGNNNEKLFF
CDR3nt: TGTGCCAGCAGCTTACGAGGGAACAATAATGAAAAACTGTTTTTT

abundance: -
d_gene: TRBD1
v_gene: TRBV5-1
j_gene: TRBJ2-5
CDR3aa: CASSVGTGVQETQYF
CDR3nt: TGCGCCAGCAGCGTGGGCACAGGGGTACAAGAGACCCAGTACTTC

abundance: -
d_gene: -
v_gene: TRBV5-1
j_gene: TRBJ2-1
CDR3aa: CASSFLPKLDLPNEQFF
CDR3nt: TGCGCCAGCAGTTTCCTCCCCAAGTTGGATCTCCCCAATGAGCAGTTCTTC